This T cell receptor beta chain was sequenced for a study of patients and donors after allogeneic stem cell transplantation. In TCRdb, the RT-PCR reads were re-called with MiXCR into one record per CDR3 protein. Among some 960,000 distinct CDR3 sequences, approximately 18% were seen once, and the ten largest hold roughly 6%. This clonotype was seen more than once but under ten times. Sequenced: blood, either unsorted or a sorted T cell fraction (not recorded which). The sequence was collected from a human donor who was either an allogeneic HSCT recipient or a stem cell or donor lymphocyte infusion donor (not recorded which). It is not recorded whose cells these are; they may come from a transplant donor.

DNA for the CDR3: TGTGCCAGCAGCGAGGGGCTGATGGGGGCCAACGTCCTGACTTTC. This codes for CASSEGLMGANVLTF. The chain joins TRBV9 to TRBJ2-6; D might be TRBD1 (5 bases). Trimming stripped 3 bases from V and 4 bases from J, with 11 bases between. The CDR3 consists of 15 residues. Per germline, CDR1 SGDLS and CDR2 YYNGEE.